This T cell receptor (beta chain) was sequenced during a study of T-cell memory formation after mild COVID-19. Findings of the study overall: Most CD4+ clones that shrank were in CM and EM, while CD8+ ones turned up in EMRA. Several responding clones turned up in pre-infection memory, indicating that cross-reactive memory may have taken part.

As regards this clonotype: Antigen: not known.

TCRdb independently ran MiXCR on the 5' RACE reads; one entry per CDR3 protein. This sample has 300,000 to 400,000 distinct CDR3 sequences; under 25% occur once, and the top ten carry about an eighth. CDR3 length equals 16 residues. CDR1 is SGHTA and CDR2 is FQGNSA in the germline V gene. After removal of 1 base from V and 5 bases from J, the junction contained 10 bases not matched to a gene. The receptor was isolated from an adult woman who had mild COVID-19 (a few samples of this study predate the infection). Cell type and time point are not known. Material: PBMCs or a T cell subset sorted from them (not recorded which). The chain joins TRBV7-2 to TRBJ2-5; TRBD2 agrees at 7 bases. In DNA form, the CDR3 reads TGTGCCAGCAGCTTAGGGAGTGGGAGGGCCAGGGAGACCCAGTACTTC. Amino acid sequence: CASSLGSGRARETQYF.